This TCR beta chain was sequenced in a study of T cells in Graves' hyperthyroidism and ophthalmopathy. This CDR3 has 16 residues. Germline assignment: CDR1 SGHVS and CDR2 FQNEAQ. Trimming at V came to 5 bases and at J to 1 base, leaving 7 bases not matched to a gene. From RNA transcripts, TCR beta CDR3 regions were amplified. Primed by the HTBI set, a first-round RT-PCR was run on the TCR CDR3. Using its own MiXCR run on the multiplex PCR reads, TCRdb lists one record per CDR3 protein. The sample lists some 92,000 distinct CDR3 sequences; around 42% were seen once. This rearrangement joins TRBV7-8 to TRBJ2-2; 7 bases map to TRBD1. The sequence was collected from a woman between 25 and 40 years old with Graves' hyperthyroidism. The sequenced material came from peripheral blood or thyroid tissue (not recorded which). Here the CDR3 DNA reads TGTGCCAGCAGCCGCGCCGGGACAGAGAACACCGGGGAGCTGTTTTTT. Amino acid sequence: CASSRAGTENTGELFF.